The clone carrying this T cell receptor (beta chain) was seen at least ten times. What it binds is not known. After removal of 6 bases from V and 3 bases from J, the junction contained 9 bases not matched to a gene. Per germline, CDR1 SQVTM and CDR2 ANQGSEA. This CDR3 spans 15 amino acids. The data were obtained in a study of T cell repertoires in cytomegalovirus infection. Each CDR3 protein gets one entry after TCRdb re-called the reads with MiXCR. Here the sample spans 450,000 to 650,000 distinct CDR3 sequences, 26% being singletons. Study observations and caveats: Of the TCR beta families, the public ones yielded a cumulative frequency that identified carriers of CMV plus the relevant HLA. The ex vivo response showed dominance by HLA-C-restricted CMV-specific TCR beta clonotypes.

This TCR derives from a human donor in good health (CMV status not recorded). Some clones in this sample may be carry-over from other donors' samples. The sequencing sample was made of PBMCs. The chain uses TRBV29-1 and TRBJ1-2; TRBD1 matches 11 bases. This CDR3 is CSVRQGQGVDYGYTF. The DNA of the CDR3 is TGCAGCGTCCGACAGGGACAGGGGGTTGACTATGGCTACACCTTC.